A selection of T cell receptor beta chains follows, all from one sample in a study of OX40 agonist ivuxolimab in advanced cancers. Generated by immunoSEQ multiplex PCR, the TCRdb table keeps only in-frame clones and is missing some. The sample lists about 20,000 clones, around 80% occurring once. The sample was CD4+ or CD8+ T cells sorted from blood, taken in a trial of the OX40 agonist ivuxolimab. Receptors originate from an adult with an advanced solid tumor such as melanoma, head and neck, liver or kidney cancer. Each CDR3 is given with its conserved first and last residue. A D gene is named only where the DNA matches it firmly. The size entry is marked missing in some rows and otherwise reads once, few, many or a size class.

- | once | TRBJ2-3 | TRBV27 | TGTGCCAGCAGCCCAAGGGGCAGGAGCACAGATACGCAGTATTTT | CASSPRGRSTDTQYF
- | - | TRBJ1-5 | TRBV27 | TGTGCCAGCACCCCTGGTGGGGCAAAGCAGCCCCAGCATTTT | CASTPGGAKQPQHF
- | - | TRBJ1-1 | TRBV2 | TGTGCCAGCAGTCGAATTATATCGGACACTGAAGCTTTCTTT | CASSRIISDTEAFF
- | few | TRBJ2-7 | TRBV5-6 | TGTGCCAGCAGCTTGGCAGGGGAACCCTACGAGCAGTACTTC | CASSLAGEPYEQYF
TRBD1 | - | TRBJ2-1 | TRBV7-9 | TGTGCCAGCTTTAGGACAGGCGCGGGCTACAATGAGCAGTTCTTC | CASFRTGAGYNEQFF
- | few | TRBJ1-1 | TRBV27 | TGTGCCAGCAAGTGGGGGACCGGTGAGGCTTTCTTT | CASKWGTGEAFF
- | - | TRBJ2-3 | TRBV11-2 | TGTGCCAGCAGCTCGACAGATACGCAGTATTTT | CASSSTDTQYF
- | - | TRBJ1-5 | TRBV5-6 | TGTGCCAGCAGCCTCTTAGTGAACGGGGGCAATCAGCCCCAGCATTTT | CASSLLVNGGNQPQHF
- | - | TRBJ1-1 | TRBV6-5 | TGTGCCAGCATCGGGGGGAGGGACACTGAAGCTTTCTTT | CASIGGRDTEAFF
- | few | TRBJ1-4 | TRBV7-6 | TGTGCCAGCAGTTTTCGGGACGCCTCTAATGAAAAACTGTTTTTT | CASSFRDASNEKLFF
- | - | TRBJ1-4 | TRBV7-9 | TGTGCCAGCAGCCCCCGGGAGGGGAATGAAAAACTGTTTTTT | CASSPREGNEKLFF
TRBD2 | - | TRBJ2-1 | TRBV7-2 | TGTGCCAGCAGCCCCCTTAGCGGGGTCTCCTACAATGAGCAGTTCTTC | CASSPLSGVSYNEQFF
- | - | TRBJ1-1 | TRBV19 | TGTGCCAGTAGTATAAGGTCAGGGGACACTGAAGCTTTCTTT | CASSIRSGDTEAFF
- | - | TRBJ2-7 | TRBV18 | TGTGCCAGCTCATTTACTGGAGAGTACGAGCAGTACTTC | CASSFTGEYEQYF
- | - | TRBJ2-1 | TRBV27 | TGTGCCAGCAGTTTCTACAATGAGCAGTTCTTC | CASSFYNEQFF
TRBD1 | - | TRBJ1-6 | TRBV25-1 | TGTGCCAGCAGCCGTGGACAGGGCCTGAATTCACCCCTCCACTTT | CASSRGQGLNSPLHF
- | - | TRBJ2-5 | TRBV27 | TGTGCCAGCAGTGAAAGCCAGGGACATGAGACCCAGTACTTC | CASSESQGHETQYF